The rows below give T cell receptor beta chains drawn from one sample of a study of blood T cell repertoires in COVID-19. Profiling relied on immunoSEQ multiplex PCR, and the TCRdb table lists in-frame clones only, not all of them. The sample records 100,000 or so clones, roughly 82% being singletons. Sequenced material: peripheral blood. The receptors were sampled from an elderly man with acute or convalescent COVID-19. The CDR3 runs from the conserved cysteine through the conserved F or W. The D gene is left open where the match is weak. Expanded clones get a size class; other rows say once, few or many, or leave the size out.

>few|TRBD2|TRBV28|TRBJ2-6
TGTGCCAGCAGTTTATCGGGAGGCAGGGCTGGGGCCAACGTCCTGACTTTC
CASSLSGGRAGANVLTF
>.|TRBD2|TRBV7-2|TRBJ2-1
TGTGCCAGCAGCTTAGAACTAGCGGGAGCGGGGACCGATGAGCAGTTCTTC
CASSLELAGAGTDEQFF
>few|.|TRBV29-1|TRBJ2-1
TGCAGCGGCGGACAGTTCTACAATGAGCAGTTCTTC
CSGGQFYNEQFF
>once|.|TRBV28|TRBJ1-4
TGTGCCAGCAGTTTACCTAACAGCGGCGGGAAACTGTTTTTT
CASSLPNSGGKLFF
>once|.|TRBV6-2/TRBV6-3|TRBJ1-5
TGTGCCAGCAGTTGGTCGGGGGTGGGTCAGCCCCAGCATTTT
CASSWSGVGQPQHF
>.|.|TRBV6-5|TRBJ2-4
TGTGCCAGCAGTTACTCAGGGGGAGAAACAAACATTCAGTACTTC
CASSYSGGETNIQYF
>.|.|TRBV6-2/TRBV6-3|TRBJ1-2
TGTGCCAGCAGTTATGGAACCCGGGAACCAAACTATGGCTACACCTTC
CASSYGTREPNYGYTF
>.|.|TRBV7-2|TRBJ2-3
TGTGCCAGCAGCTTAGGGTCGCTACCCTCTAGCACAGATACGCAGTATTTT
CASSLGSLPSSTDTQYF
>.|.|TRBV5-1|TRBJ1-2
TGCGCCAGCAGCTTAACTCCGGACTATGGCTACACCTTC
CASSLTPDYGYTF
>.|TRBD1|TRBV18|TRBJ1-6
TGTGCCAGCTCGCGGGACAGAGCCAATTCACCCCTCCACTTT
CASSRDRANSPLHF
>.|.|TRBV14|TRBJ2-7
TGTGCCAGCAGCCCTGGACAGATTGGGGAACGGTACTTC
CASSPGQIGERYF
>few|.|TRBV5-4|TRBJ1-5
TGTGCCAGCAGCTTGGGGGGTAGGGGTGGGAATCAGCCCCAGCATTTT
CASSLGGRGGNQPQHF
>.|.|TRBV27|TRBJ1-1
TGTGCCAGCAGTTCGGGGGGGGGCTGCGGGGACACTGAAGCTTTCTTT
CASSSGGGCGDTEAFF
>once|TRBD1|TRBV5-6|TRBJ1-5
TGTGCCAGCAGCCCCCGGGACAGGAGAAATCAGCCCCAGCATTTT
CASSPRDRRNQPQHF
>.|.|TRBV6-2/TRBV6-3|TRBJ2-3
TGTGCCAGCAGTTACTCGACTAGCACAGATACGCAGTATTTT
CASSYSTSTDTQYF
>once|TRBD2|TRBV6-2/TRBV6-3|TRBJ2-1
TGTGCCAGCAGTGCCGGGACTAGCGGGAAGGATGAGCAGTTCTTC
CASSAGTSGKDEQFF
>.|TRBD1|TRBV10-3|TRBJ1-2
TGTGCCATCGGCCTACAGGGGGCTTATGGCTACACCTTC
CAIGLQGAYGYTF
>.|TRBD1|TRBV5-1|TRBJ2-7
TGCGCCAGCAGCTTGGGACAGGGACCCCCTCTGGGGGAGCAGTACTTC
CASSLGQGPPLGEQYF
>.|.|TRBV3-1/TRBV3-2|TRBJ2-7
TGTGCCAGCAGCCAAGTACAGGTCTCCTACGAGCAGTACTTC
CASSQVQVSYEQYF
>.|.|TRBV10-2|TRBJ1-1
TGCGCCAGCAGTGAGTCAGGGGGTAGTACGGTCGCTTTCTTT
CASSESGGSTVAFF
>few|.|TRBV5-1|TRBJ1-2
TGCGCCAGCAGCTTGAATAGGCCGGGGGTGGATGGCTACACCTTC
CASSLNRPGVDGYTF
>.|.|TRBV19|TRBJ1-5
TGTGCCAGTAGTATTATCAATAGGGGCTTGAGCAATCAGCCCCAGCATTTT
CASSIINRGLSNQPQHF
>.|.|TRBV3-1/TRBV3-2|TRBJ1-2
TGTGCCAGCAGACACTTTACGGACTCGGTTGGCTACACCTTC
CASRHFTDSVGYTF
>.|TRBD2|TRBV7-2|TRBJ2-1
TGTGCCAGCAGTTCTAGCGGGGGGGGAACCAATGAGCAGTTCTTC
CASSSSGGGTNEQFF
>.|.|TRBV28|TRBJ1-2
TGTGCCAGCAGTTCAGGAACTCATGGCTACACCTTC
CASSSGTHGYTF
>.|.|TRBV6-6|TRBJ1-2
TGTGCCAGCAGTTCACTACAGGGCTATGGCTACACCTTC
CASSSLQGYGYTF
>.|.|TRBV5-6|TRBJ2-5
TGTGCCAGCAGCTTGGCCCACAGGCAAGAGACCCAGTACTTC
CASSLAHRQETQYF
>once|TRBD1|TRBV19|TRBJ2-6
TGTGCCAGTAGTGGGACAGCCTTCGGGTCTGGGGCCAACGTCCTGACTTTC
CASSGTAFGSGANVLTF
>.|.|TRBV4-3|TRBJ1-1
TGCGCCAGCAGCCAAGATCCTCCGGGGATTCGGATATCGACTGAAGCTTTCTTT
CASSQDPPGIRISTEAFF
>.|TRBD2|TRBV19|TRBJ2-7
TGTGCCAGTAGTACCTCTAGCGGGAGCTACGAGCAGTACTTC
CASSTSSGSYEQYF
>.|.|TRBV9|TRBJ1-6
TGTGCCAGCAGCCCCCCGGGACACAGCAATTCACCCCTCCACTTT
CASSPPGHSNSPLHF
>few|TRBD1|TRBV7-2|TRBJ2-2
TGTGCCAGCAGCTTGACAGGGCTCTCGAACACCGGGGAGCTGTTTTTT
CASSLTGLSNTGELFF
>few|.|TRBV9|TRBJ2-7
TGTGCCAGCAGCACAAACCGAGACAGCTCCTACGAGCAGTACTTC
CASSTNRDSSYEQYF
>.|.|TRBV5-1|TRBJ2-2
TGCGCCAGCAGCTTGGAGTGGTCGGGCACCGGGGAGCTGTTTTTT
CASSLEWSGTGELFF
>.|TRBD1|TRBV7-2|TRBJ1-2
TGTGCCAGCAGCGACCAACAGGGGTATGGCTACACCTTC
CASSDQQGYGYTF
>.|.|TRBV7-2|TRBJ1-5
TGTGCCAGCAGTCGCATTCGACAGGGCAATCAGCCCCAGCATTTT
CASSRIRQGNQPQHF
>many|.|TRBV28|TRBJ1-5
TGTGCCAGCAGCCATTCAGTTAGCAATCAGCCCCAGCATTTT
CASSHSVSNQPQHF
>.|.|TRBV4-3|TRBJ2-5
TGCGCCAGCAGCCAGGAGGTTAGAGAGACCCAGTACTTC
CASSQEVRETQYF
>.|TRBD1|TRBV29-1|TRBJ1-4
TGCAGCGTTGCAGGGGGCGCAACCGCAACTAATGAAAAACTGTTTTTT
CSVAGGATATNEKLFF
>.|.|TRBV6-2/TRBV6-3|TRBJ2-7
TGTGCCAGCAGTTCGGGGGTCTACGAGCAGTACTTC
CASSSGVYEQYF
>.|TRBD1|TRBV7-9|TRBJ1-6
TGTGCCAGCAGCTTAGAGACAGGGGGCGGCCCCCTCCACTTT
CASSLETGGGPLHF
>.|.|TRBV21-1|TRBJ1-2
TGTGCCAGCACCGTGACAGGGGGCCGGAACTATGGCTACACCTTC
CASTVTGGRNYGYTF
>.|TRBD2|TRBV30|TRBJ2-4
TGTGCCTGGAGGGGGACTACTAAAAACATTCAGTACTTC
CAWRGTTKNIQYF
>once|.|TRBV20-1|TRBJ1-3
TGCAGTGCTAGTTACTCTGGAAACACCATATATTTT
CSASYSGNTIYF
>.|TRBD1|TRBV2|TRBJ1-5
TGTGCCAGCACCCCAAGGACAGGGGGGAATCAGCCCCAGCATTTT
CASTPRTGGNQPQHF
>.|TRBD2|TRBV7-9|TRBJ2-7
TGTGCCAGCAGTAAGCAGGGCGGGGGGTCCTACGAGCAGTACTTC
CASSKQGGGSYEQYF
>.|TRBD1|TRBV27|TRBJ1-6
TGTGCCAGCAGTTCGCAAGGGACAGGGCTGAATTCACCCCTCCACTTT
CASSSQGTGLNSPLHF
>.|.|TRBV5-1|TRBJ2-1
TGCGCCAGCAGCTTACAGGGCCTGCAGGGTGAGCAGTTCTTC
CASSLQGLQGEQFF
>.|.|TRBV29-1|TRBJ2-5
TGCAGCGCTAGGGGGGGGGAAGAGACCCAGTACTTC
CSARGGEETQYF
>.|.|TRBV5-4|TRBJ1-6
TGTGCCAGCAGCACTGGAGCAGGGATAAATTCACCCCTCCACTTT
CASSTGAGINSPLHF
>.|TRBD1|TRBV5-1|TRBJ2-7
TGCGCCAGCAGCTCACAGGGGGCATTCGACGAGCAGTACTTC
CASSSQGAFDEQYF
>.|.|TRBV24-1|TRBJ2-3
TGTGCCACCAGTGATCCGGAGTCGCCTAGCACAGATACGCAGTATTTT
CATSDPESPSTDTQYF
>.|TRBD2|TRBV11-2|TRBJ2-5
TGTGCCAGCAGCCCTCGCGCGGGGGGCATCCAAGAGACCCAGTACTTC
CASSPRAGGIQETQYF
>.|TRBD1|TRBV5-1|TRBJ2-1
TGCGCCAGCAGCTTGGGACAGGGGTCCTACAATGAGCAGTTCTTC
CASSLGQGSYNEQFF